This T cell receptor (beta chain) was found in a study of vaccination effects on CD4 cells after COVID-19. Study-level information: Participants completed two doses of the BNT162b2 or mRNA-1273 vaccine. Study results and limitations: Late after vaccination, infection- and vaccine-induced clones showed marked clonal contraction. The study had few convalescent patients and no early post-infection timepoints.

Comments on this clone: Its antigen is as yet unknown.

ViraFEST assay sequencing came after antigen-specific CD4+ T cells were expanded with viral peptide pools. Researchers isolated CD4+ T cells once roughly ten days of culture had elapsed. Nobody among the vaccine recipients had prior SARS-CoV-2 infection (nucleocapsid antibodies were negative). Cultures of around 2.2 million PBMC per well contained roughly 9.4 IU/ml IL-2 plus 10 ug/ml peptides. The CDR3 totals 14 residues. In germline, CDR1 is MDHEN, CDR2 SYDVKM. Trimming removed 5 bases at V and 6 bases at J, with 14 bases between. Generated by immunoSEQ multiplex PCR, the TCRdb table keeps only in-frame clones and is missing some. Of around 66,000 clones listed, roughly 75% are singletons.

The gene calls are TRBV28 and TRBJ1-5, with a tentative D call TRBD1 (5 bases). The receptor was isolated from a human donor who received a COVID-19 vaccine. The sequencing used CD4+ T cells from PBMCs cultured with HCoV-OC43 spike peptides, collected before COVID-19 vaccination. The sample's subset: HCoV-OC43 spike overlapping peptide pool stimulation. The CDR3 DNA sequence: TGTGCCAGCAGTGGAAATCGGGGGACTCAGCCCCAGCATTTT. It encodes CASSGNRGTQPQHF.